In this sample, the clone carrying this T cell receptor (beta chain) turned up a few times. Antigen specificity is unknown. This sample is drawn from a study of human T cells and chemical hapten exposure. Findings of the study overall: The study found expanded TCRs formed significantly more large CDR3 similarity clusters than controls.

One entry per CDR3 protein results from TCRdb running MiXCR on the RACE reads. The sample holds 350,000 to 400,000 distinct CDR3 sequences, about 6% seen once. The V gene's germline CDR1 is SEHNR and CDR2 FQNEAQ (reference sequence). The V gene lost 7 bases and the J gene lost 2 bases, with 14 bases spanning the gap. The CDR3 runs to 15 residues. The time point was: patch test 2, 6 weeks after DPC sensitization. Treatment defined: therapeutic diphenylcyclopropenone sensitization with weekly scalp DPC. Blood was collected ahead of every patch test applied. Sample: whole blood, taken in connection with sensitization to the hapten diphenylcyclopropenone (DPC). The chain couples TRBV7-9 to TRBJ1-4; no clear D gene. The receptor was derived from a woman aged 18-29 years with alopecia areata. Some clones in this sample may be carry-over from other donors' samples. In DNA, the CDR3 is TGTGCCAGCACTCCTCGGGGAATCACTAATGAAAAACTGTTTTTT. Translating it yields CASTPRGITNEKLFF.